This TCR beta chain was obtained from a study of blood T cell repertoires in COVID-19. V was clipped by 7 bases and J by 2 bases; unmatched bases: 5. The CDR3 length is 14 residues. CDR1 and CDR2 from the germline V gene are MDHEN and SYDVKM. The protocol was immunoSEQ multiplex PCR, while the TCRdb copy is restricted to in-frame clones and leaves out a portion. The data show about 81,000 clones, about 91% seen once. This sequence was found in an elderly woman with acute or convalescent COVID-19. The sample consisted of peripheral blood. The chain carries TRBV28 and TRBJ2-7; 10 nucleotides line up with TRBD2. CDR3 region: CASNPSGGPYEQYF. CDR3 coding DNA: TGTGCCAGCAACCCTAGCGGGGGACCCTACGAGCAGTACTTC.